This T cell receptor (beta chain) is from a study of T cell changes during pregnancy in multiple sclerosis. Sequenced by immunoSEQ multiplex PCR; TCRdb stores in-frame clones only, minus some. This sample has some 77,000 clones; about 92% occur once, and the top ten carry roughly 2.1%. CDR1 is SQVTM, CDR2 ANQGSEA, per germline. CDR3 length: 10 amino acids. With 6 bases removed from V and 10 bases from J, the gap between germline ends came to 12 bases. This chain joins TRBV29-1 and TRBJ1-2; weak D call: TRBD1 (6 bases). The specimen comprised peripheral blood, sampled in the second trimester of pregnancy. This sequence originates from a female donor in good health, enrolled as a control in a pregnancy study. The CDR3 protein is CSVDSAYYTF. DNA of the CDR3: TGCAGCGTGGACAGTGCTTACTACACCTTC.